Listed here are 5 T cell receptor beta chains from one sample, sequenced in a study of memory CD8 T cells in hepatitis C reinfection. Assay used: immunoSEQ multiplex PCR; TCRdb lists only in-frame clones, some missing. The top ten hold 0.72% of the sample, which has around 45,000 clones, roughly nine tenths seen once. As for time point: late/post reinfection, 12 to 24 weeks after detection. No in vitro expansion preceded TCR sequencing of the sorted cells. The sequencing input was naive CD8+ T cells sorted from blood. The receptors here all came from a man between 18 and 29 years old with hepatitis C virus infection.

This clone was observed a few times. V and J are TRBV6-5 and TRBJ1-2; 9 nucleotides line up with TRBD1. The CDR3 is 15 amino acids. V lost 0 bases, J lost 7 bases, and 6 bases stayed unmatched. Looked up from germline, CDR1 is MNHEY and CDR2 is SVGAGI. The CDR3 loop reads CASSYSGQGLAGYTF. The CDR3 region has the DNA TGTGCCAGCAGTTACTCGGGACAGGGTCTTGCTGGCTACACCTTC.

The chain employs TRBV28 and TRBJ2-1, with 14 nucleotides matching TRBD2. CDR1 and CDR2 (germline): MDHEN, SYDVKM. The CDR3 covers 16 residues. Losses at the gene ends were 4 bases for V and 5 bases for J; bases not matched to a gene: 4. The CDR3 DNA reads TGTGCCAGCAGTTCCTGGACTAGCGGGGGGCACAATGAGCAGTTCTTC. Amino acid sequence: CASSSWTSGGHNEQFF.

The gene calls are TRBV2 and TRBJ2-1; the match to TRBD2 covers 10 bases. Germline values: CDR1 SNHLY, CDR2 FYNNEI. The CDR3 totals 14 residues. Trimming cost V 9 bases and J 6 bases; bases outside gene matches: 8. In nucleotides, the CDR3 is TGTGCCAGTGAGTTAGCGGGGGGCTCCAATGAGCAGTTCTTC. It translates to CASELAGGSNEQFF.

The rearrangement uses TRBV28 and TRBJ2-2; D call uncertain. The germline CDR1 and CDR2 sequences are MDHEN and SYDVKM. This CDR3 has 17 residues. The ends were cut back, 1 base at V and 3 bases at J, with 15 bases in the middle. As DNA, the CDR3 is TGTGCCAGCAGTTTATCCCTGAGTTCCCCTGACACCGGGGAGCTGTTTTTT. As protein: CASSLSLSSPDTGELFF.

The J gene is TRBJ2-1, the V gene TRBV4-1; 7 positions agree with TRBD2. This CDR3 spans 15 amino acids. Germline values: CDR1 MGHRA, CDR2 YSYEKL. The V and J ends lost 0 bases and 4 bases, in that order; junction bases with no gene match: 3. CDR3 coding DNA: TGCGCCAGCAGCCAAGATCGACTAGCTTACAATGAGCAGTTCTTC. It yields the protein CASSQDRLAYNEQFF.